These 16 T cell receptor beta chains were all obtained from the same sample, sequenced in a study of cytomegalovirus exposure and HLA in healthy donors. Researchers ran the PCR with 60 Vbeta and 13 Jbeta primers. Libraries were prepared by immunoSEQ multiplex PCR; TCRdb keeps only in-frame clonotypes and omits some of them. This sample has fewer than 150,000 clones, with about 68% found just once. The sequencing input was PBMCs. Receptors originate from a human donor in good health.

The CDR3 sequence is CSASRTGAYEQYF. The DNA for the CDR3 is TGCAGCGCCTCCCGGACAGGTGCCTACGAGCAGTACTTC. The V gene is TRBV29-1, the J gene TRBJ2-7, with 7 positions matching TRBD1. CDR1 and CDR2 from the germline V gene are SQVTM and ANQGSEA. The ends lost 7 bases at V and 2 bases at J; junction bases unmatched: 8. The CDR3 is 13 amino acids.

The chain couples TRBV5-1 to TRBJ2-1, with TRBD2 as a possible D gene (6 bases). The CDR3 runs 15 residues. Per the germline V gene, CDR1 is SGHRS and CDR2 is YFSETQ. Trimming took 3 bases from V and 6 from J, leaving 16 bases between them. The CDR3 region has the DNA TGCGCCAGCAGCTCCGGGGACTTAGCTGGCAATGAGCAGTTCTTC. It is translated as CASSSGDLAGNEQFF.

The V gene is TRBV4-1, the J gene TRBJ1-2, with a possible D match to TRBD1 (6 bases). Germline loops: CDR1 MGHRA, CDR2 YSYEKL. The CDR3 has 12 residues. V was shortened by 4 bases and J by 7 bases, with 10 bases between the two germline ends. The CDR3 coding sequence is TGCGCCAGCAGCCCTCCAGGGGTTGGCTACACCTTC. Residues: CASSPPGVGYTF.

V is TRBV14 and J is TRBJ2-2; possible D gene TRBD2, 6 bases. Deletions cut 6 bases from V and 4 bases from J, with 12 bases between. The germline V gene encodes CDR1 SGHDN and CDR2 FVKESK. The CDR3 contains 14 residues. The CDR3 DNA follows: TGTGCCAGCAGGAATAGCGGTGGCACCGGGGAGCTGTTTTTT. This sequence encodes CASRNSGGTGELFF.

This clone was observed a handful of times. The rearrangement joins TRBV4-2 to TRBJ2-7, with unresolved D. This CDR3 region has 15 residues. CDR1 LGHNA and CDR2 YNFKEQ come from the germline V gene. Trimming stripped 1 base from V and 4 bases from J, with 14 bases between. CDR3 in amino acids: CASSQAETEMYEQYF. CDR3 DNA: TGTGCCAGCAGCCAAGCTGAGACTGAGATGTACGAGCAGTACTTC.

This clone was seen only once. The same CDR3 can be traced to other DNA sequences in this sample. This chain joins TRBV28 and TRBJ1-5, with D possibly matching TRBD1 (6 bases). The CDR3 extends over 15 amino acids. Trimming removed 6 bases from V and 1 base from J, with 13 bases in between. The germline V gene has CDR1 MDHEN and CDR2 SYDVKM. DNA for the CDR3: TGTGCCAGCAGCCCTGGGACACTAAGCAATCAGCCCCAGCATTTT. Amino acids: CASSPGTLSNQPQHF.

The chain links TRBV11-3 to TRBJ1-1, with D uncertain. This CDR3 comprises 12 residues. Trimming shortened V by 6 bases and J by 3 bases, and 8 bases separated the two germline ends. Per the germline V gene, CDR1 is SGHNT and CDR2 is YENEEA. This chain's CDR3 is CASSLTDTEAFF. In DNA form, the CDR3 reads TGTGCCAGCAGTTTAACAGACACTGAAGCTTTCTTT.

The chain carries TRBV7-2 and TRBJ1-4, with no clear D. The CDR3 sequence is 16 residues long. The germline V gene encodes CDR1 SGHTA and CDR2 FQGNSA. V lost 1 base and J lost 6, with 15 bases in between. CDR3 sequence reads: CASSLGTGLRHEKLFF. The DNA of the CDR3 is TGTGCCAGCAGCTTAGGGACGGGGTTGCGCCATGAAAAACTGTTTTTT.

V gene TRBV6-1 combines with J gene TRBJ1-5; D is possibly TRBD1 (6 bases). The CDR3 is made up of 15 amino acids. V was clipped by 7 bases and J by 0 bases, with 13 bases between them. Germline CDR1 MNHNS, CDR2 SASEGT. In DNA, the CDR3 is TGTGCCAGCACCTACCAGGGGTTTAGCAATCAGCCCCAGCATTTT. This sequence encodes CASTYQGFSNQPQHF.

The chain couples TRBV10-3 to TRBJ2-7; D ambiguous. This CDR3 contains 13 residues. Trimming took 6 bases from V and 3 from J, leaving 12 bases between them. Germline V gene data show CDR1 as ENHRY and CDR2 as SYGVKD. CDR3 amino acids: CAIRERPGYEQYF. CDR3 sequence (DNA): TGTGCCATCAGGGAGAGACCGGGCTACGAGCAGTACTTC.

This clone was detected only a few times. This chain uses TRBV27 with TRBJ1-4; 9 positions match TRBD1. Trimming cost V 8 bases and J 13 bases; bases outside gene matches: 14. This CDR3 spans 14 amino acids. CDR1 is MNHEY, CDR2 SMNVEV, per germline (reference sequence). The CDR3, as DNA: TGTGCCAGCGGCTCCGGGACAGGGAGTATGGGACTGTTTTTT. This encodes CASGSGTGSMGLFF.

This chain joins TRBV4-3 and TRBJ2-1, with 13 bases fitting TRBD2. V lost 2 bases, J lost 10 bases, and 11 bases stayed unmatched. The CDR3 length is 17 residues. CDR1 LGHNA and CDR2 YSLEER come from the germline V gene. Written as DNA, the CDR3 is TGCGCCAGCAGCCAAAGGCTCCGGACTAGCGGGAGTAGCGAGCAGTTCTTC. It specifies CASSQRLRTSGSSEQFF.

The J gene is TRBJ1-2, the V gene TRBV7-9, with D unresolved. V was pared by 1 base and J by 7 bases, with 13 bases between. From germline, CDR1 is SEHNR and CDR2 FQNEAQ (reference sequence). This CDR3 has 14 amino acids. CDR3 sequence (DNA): TGTGCCAGCAGCTTAGATGAGGCGGCCGGTGGCTACACCTTC. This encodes CASSLDEAAGGYTF.

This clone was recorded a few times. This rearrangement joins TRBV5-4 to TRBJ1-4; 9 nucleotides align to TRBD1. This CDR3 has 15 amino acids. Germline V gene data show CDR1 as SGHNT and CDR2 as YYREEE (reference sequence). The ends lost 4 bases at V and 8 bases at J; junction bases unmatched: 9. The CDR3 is CASSTKQGAGEKLFF. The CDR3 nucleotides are TGTGCCAGCAGCACGAAACAGGGGGCAGGGGAAAAACTGTTTTTT. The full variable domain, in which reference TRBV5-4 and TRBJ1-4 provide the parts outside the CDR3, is ETGVTQSPTHLIKTRGQQVTLRCSSQSGHNTVSWYQQALGQGPQFIFQYYREEENGRGNFPPRFSGLQFPNYSSELNVNALELDDSALYLCASSTKQGAGEKLFFGSGTQLSVL.

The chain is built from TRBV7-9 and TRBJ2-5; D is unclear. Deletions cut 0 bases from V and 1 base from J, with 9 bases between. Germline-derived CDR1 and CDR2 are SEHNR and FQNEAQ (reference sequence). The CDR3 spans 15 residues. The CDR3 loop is CASSLAEVLQETQYF. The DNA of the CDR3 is TGTGCCAGCAGCTTAGCCGAGGTTCTCCAAGAGACCCAGTACTTC.

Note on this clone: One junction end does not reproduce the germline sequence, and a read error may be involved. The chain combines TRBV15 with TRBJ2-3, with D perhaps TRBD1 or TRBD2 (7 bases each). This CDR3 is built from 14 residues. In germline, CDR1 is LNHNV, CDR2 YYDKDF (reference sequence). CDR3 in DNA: TGTGCCTCCAGCAGGGGGGGGACCGGGGATACGCAGTATTTT. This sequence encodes CASSRGGTGDTQYF.